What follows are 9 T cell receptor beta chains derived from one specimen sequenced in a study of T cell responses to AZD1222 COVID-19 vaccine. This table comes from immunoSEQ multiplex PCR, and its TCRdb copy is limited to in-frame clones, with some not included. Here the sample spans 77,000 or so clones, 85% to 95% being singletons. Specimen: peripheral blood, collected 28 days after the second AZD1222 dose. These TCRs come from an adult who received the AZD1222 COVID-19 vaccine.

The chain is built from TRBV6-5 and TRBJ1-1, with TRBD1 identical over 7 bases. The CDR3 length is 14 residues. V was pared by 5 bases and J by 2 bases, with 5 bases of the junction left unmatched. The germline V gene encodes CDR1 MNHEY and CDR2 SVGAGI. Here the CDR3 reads CASSKGQLNTEAFF. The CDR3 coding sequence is TGTGCCAGCAGTAAGGGACAGCTTAACACTGAAGCTTTCTTT.

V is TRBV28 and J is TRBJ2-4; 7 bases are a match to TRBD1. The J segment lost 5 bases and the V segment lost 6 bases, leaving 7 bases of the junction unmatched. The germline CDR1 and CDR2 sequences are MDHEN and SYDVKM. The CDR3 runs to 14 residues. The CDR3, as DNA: TGTGCCAGCAGACCTGGACAGGCGCAAAACATTCAGTACTTC. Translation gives CASRPGQAQNIQYF. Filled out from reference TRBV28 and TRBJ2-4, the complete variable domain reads DVKVTQSSRYLVKRTGEKVFLECVQDMDHENMFWYRQDPGLGLRLIYFSYDVKMKEKGDIPEGYSVSREKKERFSLILESASTNQTSMYLCASRPGQAQNIQYFGAGTRLSVL.

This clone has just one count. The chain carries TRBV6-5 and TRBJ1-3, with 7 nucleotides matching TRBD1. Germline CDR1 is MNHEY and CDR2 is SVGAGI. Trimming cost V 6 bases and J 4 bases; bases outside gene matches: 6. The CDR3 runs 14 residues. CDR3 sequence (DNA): TGTGCCAGCAGCCTCAACAGGGGCGGAAACACCATATATTTT. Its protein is CASSLNRGGNTIYF.

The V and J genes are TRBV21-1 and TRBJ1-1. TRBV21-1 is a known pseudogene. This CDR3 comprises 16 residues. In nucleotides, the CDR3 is TGTGCCAGCAGCAAAGTGGATAATCCCATGAACACTGAAGCTTTCTTT. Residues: CASSKVDNPMNTEAFF.

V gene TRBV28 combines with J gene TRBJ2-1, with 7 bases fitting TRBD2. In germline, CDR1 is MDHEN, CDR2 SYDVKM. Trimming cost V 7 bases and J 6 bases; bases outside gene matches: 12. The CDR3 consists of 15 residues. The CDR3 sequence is CASKAQRGFSNEQFF. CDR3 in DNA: TGTGCCAGCAAGGCCCAGCGGGGCTTTAGCAATGAGCAGTTCTTC.

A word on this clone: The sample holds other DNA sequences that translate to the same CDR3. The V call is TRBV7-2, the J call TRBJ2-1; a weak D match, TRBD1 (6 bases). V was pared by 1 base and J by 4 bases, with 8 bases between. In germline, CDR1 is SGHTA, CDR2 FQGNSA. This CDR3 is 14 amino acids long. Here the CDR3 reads CASSLGTAYNEQFF. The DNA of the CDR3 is TGTGCCAGCAGCTTAGGGACAGCTTACAATGAGCAGTTCTTC.

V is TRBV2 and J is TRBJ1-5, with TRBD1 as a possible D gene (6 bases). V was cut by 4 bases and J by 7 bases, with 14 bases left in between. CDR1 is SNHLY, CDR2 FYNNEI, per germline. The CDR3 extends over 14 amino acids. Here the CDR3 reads CASSGGLERQPQHF. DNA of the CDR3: TGTGCCAGCAGTGGGGGGCTGGAACGGCAGCCCCAGCATTTT.

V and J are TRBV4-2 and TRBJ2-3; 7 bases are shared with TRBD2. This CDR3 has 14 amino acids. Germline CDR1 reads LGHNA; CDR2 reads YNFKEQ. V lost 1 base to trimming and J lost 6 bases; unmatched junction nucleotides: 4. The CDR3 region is CASSQGWREDTQYF. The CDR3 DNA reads TGTGCCAGCAGCCAAGGATGGCGGGAGGATACGCAGTATTTT.

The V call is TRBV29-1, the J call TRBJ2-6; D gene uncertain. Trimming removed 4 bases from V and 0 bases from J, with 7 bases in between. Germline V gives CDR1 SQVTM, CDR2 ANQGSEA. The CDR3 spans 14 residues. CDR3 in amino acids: CSVVGSSGANVLTF. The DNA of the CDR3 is TGCAGCGTTGTAGGTAGCTCTGGGGCCAACGTCCTGACTTTC.